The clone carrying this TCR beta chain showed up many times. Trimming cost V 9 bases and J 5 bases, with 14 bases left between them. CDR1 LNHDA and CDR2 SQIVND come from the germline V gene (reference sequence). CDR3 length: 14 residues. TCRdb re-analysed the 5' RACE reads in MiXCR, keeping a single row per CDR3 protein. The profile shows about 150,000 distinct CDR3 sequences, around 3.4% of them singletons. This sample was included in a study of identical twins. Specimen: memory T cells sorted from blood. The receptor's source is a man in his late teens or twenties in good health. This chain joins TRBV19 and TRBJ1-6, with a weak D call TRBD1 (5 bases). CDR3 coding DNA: TGTGCCAGCCGCCTGGGCAGGGATAATTCACCCCTCCACTTT. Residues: CASRLGRDNSPLHF.